Listed below are T cell receptor beta chains from one sample, sequenced in a study of monozygotic twins with cystic fibrosis. Sequenced by immunoSEQ multiplex PCR; TCRdb stores in-frame clones only, minus some. This sample yields approximately 14,000 clones, of which 80% to 90% are seen a single time; around 0.73% belongs to the top ten. Sequencing input: blood. The receptors derive from a boy younger than 18 with cystic fibrosis. The CDR3 runs from the conserved cysteine through the conserved F or W. A D gene is named only where the DNA matches it firmly. A clone size is listed for some rows: how often the clone was seen (once, few, many), or a class if it is expanded.

TRBV5-4	TRBD1	NA	TRBJ2-5	TGTGCCAGCAGCTTGGCCCGGGACAGTCCCCAAGAGACCCAGTACTTC	CASSLARDSPQETQYF
TRBV28	NA	NA	TRBJ1-2	TGTGCCAGCAGTCACCCCCCGGGACGCATTAACTATGGCTACACCTTC	CASSHPPGRINYGYTF
TRBV5-4	TRBD1	NA	TRBJ2-4	TGTGCCAGCAGCTTCGGACAGGGGACAACCAAAAACATTCAGTACTTC	CASSFGQGTTKNIQYF
TRBV10-2	NA	NA	TRBJ2-6	TGCGCCAGCAGTGAGGGGGGACCTGGGGCCAACGTCCTGACTTTC	CASSEGGPGANVLTF
TRBV28	TRBD2	once	TRBJ2-7	TGTGCCAGCAGTTTGACGCTAGCGGCGTACGAGCAGTACTTC	CASSLTLAAYEQYF
TRBV14	TRBD2	NA	TRBJ2-5	TGTGCCAGCAGCCTCAGGACTAGCGGGAGATGGGGCCAAGAGACCCAGTACTTC	CASSLRTSGRWGQETQYF
TRBV7-9	NA	NA	TRBJ1-4	TGTGCCAGCAGCCCAGGACTACCTAATGAAAAACTGTTTTTT	CASSPGLPNEKLFF
TRBV2	NA	few	TRBJ1-3	TGTGCCAGCAGTGTGGCAGAAGGAAACACCATATATTTT	CASSVAEGNTIYF
TRBV5-1	NA	NA	TRBJ1-1	TGCGCCAGCAGGCTGACAGACACTGAAGCTTTCTTT	CASRLTDTEAFF
TRBV5-1	NA	NA	TRBJ2-1	TGCGCCAGCAGCTTCTCCGGTTCCTACAATGAGCAGTTCTTC	CASSFSGSYNEQFF
TRBV30	TRBD2	NA	TRBJ2-1	TGTGCCTGGAGTGTACCCGGGACTAGCGGGGTCCATGAGCAGTTCTTC	CAWSVPGTSGVHEQFF
TRBV7-9	NA	NA	TRBJ2-2	TGTGCCAGCAGCTTAGTAGTAGGGACGAACACCGGGGAGCTGTTTTTT	CASSLVVGTNTGELFF
TRBV27	NA	NA	TRBJ1-3	TGTGCCAGCAGCCCAATTGGGTCGGTGAGAGGAAACACCATATATTTT	CASSPIGSVRGNTIYF
TRBV7-6	NA	NA	TRBJ2-3	TGTGCCAGCACCCCCCTGGGGCCGCGCACAGATACGCAGTATTTT	CASTPLGPRTDTQYF